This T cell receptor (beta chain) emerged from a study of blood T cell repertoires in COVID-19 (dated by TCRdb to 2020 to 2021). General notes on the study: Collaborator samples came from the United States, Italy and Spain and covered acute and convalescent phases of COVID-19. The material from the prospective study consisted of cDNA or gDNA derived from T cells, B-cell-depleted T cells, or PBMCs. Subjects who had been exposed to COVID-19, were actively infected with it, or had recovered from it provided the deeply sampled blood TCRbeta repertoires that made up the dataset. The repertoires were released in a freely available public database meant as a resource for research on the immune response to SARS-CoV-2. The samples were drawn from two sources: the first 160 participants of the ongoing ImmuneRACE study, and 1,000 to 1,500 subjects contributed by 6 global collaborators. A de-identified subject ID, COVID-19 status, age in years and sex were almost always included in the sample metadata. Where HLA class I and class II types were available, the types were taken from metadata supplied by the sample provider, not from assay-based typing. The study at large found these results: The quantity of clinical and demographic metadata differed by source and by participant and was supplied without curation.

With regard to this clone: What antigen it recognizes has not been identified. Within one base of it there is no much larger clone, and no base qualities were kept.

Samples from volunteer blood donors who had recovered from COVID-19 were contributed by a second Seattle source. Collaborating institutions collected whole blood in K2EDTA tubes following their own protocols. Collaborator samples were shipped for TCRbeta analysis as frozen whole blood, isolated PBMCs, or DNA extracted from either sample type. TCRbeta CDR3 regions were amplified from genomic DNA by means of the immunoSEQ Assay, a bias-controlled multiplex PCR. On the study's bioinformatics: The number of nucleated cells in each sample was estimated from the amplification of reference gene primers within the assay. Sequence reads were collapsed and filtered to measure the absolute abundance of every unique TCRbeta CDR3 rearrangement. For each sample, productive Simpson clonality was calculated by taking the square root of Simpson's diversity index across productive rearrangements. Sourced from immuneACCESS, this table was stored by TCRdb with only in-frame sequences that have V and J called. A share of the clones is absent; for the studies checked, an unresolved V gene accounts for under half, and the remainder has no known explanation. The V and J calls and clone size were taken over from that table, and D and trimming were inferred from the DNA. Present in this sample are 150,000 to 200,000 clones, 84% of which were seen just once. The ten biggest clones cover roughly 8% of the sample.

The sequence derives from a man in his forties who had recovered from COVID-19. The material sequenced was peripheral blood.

The CDR3 corresponds to CASSFPFMNTEAFF. In nucleotide form, the sequence is TGTGCCAGCAGCTTTCCCTTTATGAACACTGAAGCTTTCTTT. The rearranged segments are TRBV7-9 and TRBJ1-1; no D segment can be confidently identified. Reading from cysteine to phenylalanine, the CDR3 counts 14 amino acids. The kept DNA is CDR3 alone, 42 bases in frame from the first base. CDR1 is given as SEHNR and CDR2 as FQNEAQ, both from the germline V gene (reference sequence). V sheds 3 bases and J sheds 0 bases, leaving 8 bases between their ends.